Listed here are 14 T cell receptor beta chains from one sample, sequenced in a study of cytomegalovirus exposure and HLA in healthy donors (dated by TCRdb to the late 2010s). The protocol used for the library was the immunoSEQ multiplex PCR assay. In TCRdb, the immuneACCESS table is reduced to in-frame sequences with V and J assigned. These tables do not hold every clone; where another copy was compared, an unresolved V gene accounts for under half, and the others remain unexplained. Present in this sample are around 98,000 clones, approximately 88% of which were seen just once. Roughly 3.9% of the sample lies in the top ten. Sequencing was done on a sample of PBMCs. These receptor sequences come from a woman under 40 in good health and CMV-seronegative.

At least ten counts were recorded for this clone. The chain links TRBV9 to TRBJ2-3; the match to TRBD1 covers 7 bases. J gave up 1 base and V 5 bases, and 7 bases lay outside the gene matches. The CDR3 is 15 amino acids. Germline V gene sequence: CDR1 SGDLS, CDR2 YYNGEE. The CDR3 DNA sequence: TGTGCCAGCAGTGGCGACAGGGTCGGCACAGATACGCAGTATTTT. Protein product: CASSGDRVGTDTQYF. The full variable domain, its missing parts supplied by reference TRBV9 and TRBJ2-3, is DSGVTQTPKHLITATGQRVTLRCSPRSGDLSVYWYQQSLDQGLQFLIQYYNGEERAKGNILERFSAQQFPDLHSELNLSSLELGDSALYFCASSGDRVGTDTQYFGPGTRLTVL.

This sequence joins TRBV19 and TRBJ2-7, with D perhaps TRBD1 (6 bases). Trimming took 5 bases from V and 0 from J, leaving 17 bases between them. This CDR3 has 16 residues. Per the germline V gene, CDR1 is LNHDA and CDR2 is SQIVND (reference sequence). The CDR3 DNA sequence: TGTGCCAGTAGTGGCCAGCGGACAGAGAGCTCCTACGAGCAGTACTTC. Translation: CASSGQRTESSYEQYF.

The chain carries TRBV28 and TRBJ2-4, with D tentatively TRBD2 (5 bases). Trimming stripped 2 bases from V and 2 bases from J, with 13 bases between. From germline, CDR1 is MDHEN and CDR2 SYDVKM. CDR3 length equals 16 residues. The CDR3 DNA follows: TGTGCCAGCAGTTTACCGGGATCTTTCCCCAAAAACATTCAGTACTTC. It specifies CASSLPGSFPKNIQYF.

V is TRBV5-1 and J is TRBJ2-2; D perhaps matches TRBD1 (7 bases). The V gene's germline CDR1 is SGHRS and CDR2 YFSETQ. V was trimmed by 0 bases and J by 0 bases, leaving 9 bases between them. The CDR3 has 16 amino acids. DNA for the CDR3: TGCGCCAGCAGCTTGGCCAGGGGGGCGAACACCGGGGAGCTGTTTTTT. Its protein product is CASSLARGANTGELFF.

J is TRBJ2-1 and V is TRBV28; 8 bases agree with TRBD1. Germline CDR1 reads MDHEN; CDR2 reads SYDVKM. This CDR3 has 17 residues. The V and J ends lost 4 bases and 4 bases, in that order; junction bases with no gene match: 12. CDR3 loop: CASSSRRTGSLYNEQFF. DNA for the CDR3: TGTGCCAGCAGTTCCAGGAGGACAGGGAGTTTATACAATGAGCAGTTCTTC.

The chain carries TRBV15 and TRBJ1-5, with 7 bases that match TRBD1. The CDR3 consists of 16 residues. The V and J ends lost 5 bases and 4 bases, in that order; junction bases with no gene match: 11. Germline V lookup: CDR1 LNHNV, CDR2 YYDKDF (reference sequence). The CDR3 DNA reads as TGTGCCACCAGCGCTCAAGACAGGGCTCCAAATCAGCCCCAGCATTTT. Its protein is CATSAQDRAPNQPQHF.

The J gene is TRBJ2-1, the V gene TRBV5-1; 10 bases align to TRBD2. The CDR3 loop spans 15 amino acids. The germline gives CDR1 SGHRS, CDR2 YFSETQ. V shed 4 bases and J 5 bases; nucleotides not matched to a gene: 6. The CDR3: CASSPGLAANNEQFF. CDR3 sequence (DNA): TGCGCCAGCAGCCCCGGACTAGCGGCCAACAATGAGCAGTTCTTC.

This clone appeared a few times. This chain joins TRBV7-6 and TRBJ2-7; TRBD1 agrees at 10 bases. The CDR3 has 17 residues. With 2 bases clipped from V and 7 bases from J, the junction kept 14 bases outside the gene matches. The germline V gene has CDR1 SGHVS and CDR2 FNYEAQ. The CDR3 region is CASSLSPTGGEVGEQYF. For the CDR3, the DNA is TGTGCCAGCAGCTTAAGCCCGACAGGGGGCGAGGTGGGGGAGCAGTACTTC.

The genes are TRBV2 and TRBJ2-1, with 10 bases fitting TRBD2. The CDR3 is made up of 16 amino acids. Per the germline V gene, CDR1 is SNHLY and CDR2 is FYNNEI. V lost 8 bases and J lost 4; bases outside the gene matches: 11. The CDR3 is CASVLELAGMYNEQFF. CDR3 nucleotide sequence: TGTGCCAGCGTCCTCGAACTAGCGGGAATGTACAATGAGCAGTTCTTC.

The chain links TRBV7-8 to TRBJ2-7; 7 nucleotides match TRBD2. CDR1 is SGHVS, CDR2 FQNEAQ, per germline. The CDR3 loop spans 17 amino acids. V was clipped by 3 bases and J by 3 bases; unmatched bases: 14. The CDR3 region has the DNA TGTGCCAGCAGCTTCGGCGTACTAGCGAGAGATAACTACGAGCAGTACTTC. This codes for CASSFGVLARDNYEQYF.

V gene TRBV18 combines with J gene TRBJ1-3, with a possible D match to TRBD1 (5 bases). V shed 3 bases and J shed 4 bases, with 13 bases lying between them. This CDR3 is 15 amino acids long. The germline gives CDR1 KGHSH, CDR2 LQKENI. The CDR3 DNA sequence: TGTGCCAGCTCACCGGGACTCTTGGGGGGAAACACCATATATTTT. This encodes CASSPGLLGGNTIYF.

J is TRBJ2-3 and V is TRBV28; a possible D gene is TRBD1 (5 bases). This CDR3 has 15 amino acids. Germline V gene sequence: CDR1 MDHEN, CDR2 SYDVKM. V gave up 5 bases and J gave up 0 bases, with 12 bases separating them. The CDR3 protein is CASSRDSPSTDTQYF. In nucleotides, the CDR3 is TGTGCCAGCAGTCGTGACAGTCCTAGCACAGATACGCAGTATTTT.

This clone came up once. This CDR3 reads CASSLRELGQGTSYEQYF. In DNA, the CDR3 is TGCGCCAGCAGCTTGAGGGAATTGGGACAGGGGACTTCCTACGAGCAGTACTTC. This chain links TRBV5-1 with TRBJ2-7; 10 nucleotides match TRBD1. The J segment lost 1 base and the V segment lost 1 base, leaving 11 bases of the junction unmatched. The V gene's germline CDR1 is SGHRS and CDR2 YFSETQ. The CDR3 loop spans 18 amino acids.

The chain has TRBV25-1 and TRBJ1-4; D remains ambiguous. The germline gives CDR1 MGHDK, CDR2 SYGVNS. V lost 2 bases and J 8 bases, leaving 3 bases between the germline ends. This CDR3 region has 11 residues. The CDR3 DNA reads as TGTGCCAGCAGTGAAATAGAAAAACTGTTTTTT. As protein: CASSEIEKLFF.